This T cell receptor beta chain was recovered during a study of neurological immune-mediated disorders. From 15-18 subjects, over 160 million TCR-beta sequences were obtained in each sequencing run. MiXCR, run by TCRdb on the 5' RACE reads, gives a single entry per CDR3 protein. The profile shows about 50,000 distinct CDR3 sequences, approximately 17% of them singletons. The CDR3 is 13 amino acids. Deletions cut 6 bases from V and 3 bases from J, with 12 bases between. Germline V gene sequence: CDR1 MNHEY, CDR2 SVGEGT. The group of healthy controls was made up of people who were blood bank volunteers in Maryland, USA. The unsorted libraries were produced from 2 million PBMCs held at -80 C. This clonotype was detected a few times.

This chain uses TRBV6-2 or TRBV6-3 with TRBJ2-7, with D possibly being TRBD1 or TRBD2 (5 bases each). The sequenced sample was PBMCs. This sequence originates from a man in his sixties in good health. The CDR3 DNA sequence: TGTGCCAGCAGGGGGACGTTACTCTACGAGCAGTACTTC. Protein sequence: CASRGTLLYEQYF.